The T cell receptor (beta chain) under discussion was sequenced for a study of OX40 agonist ivuxolimab in advanced cancers. Findings of the study overall: Antigen specificity of clonally expanded peripheral T cells was not established.

The protocol was immunoSEQ multiplex PCR, while the TCRdb copy is restricted to in-frame clones and leaves out a portion. The sample contains 68,000 or so clones, 84% of which appear only once. CDR1 is SGHTA, CDR2 FQGNSA, per germline. This CDR3 spans 13 amino acids. Trimming shortened V by 8 bases and J by 0 bases, and 10 bases separated the two germline ends. Remarks on this clone: Its antigen is currently unknown.

The clonotype was recovered from an adult with an advanced solid tumor such as melanoma, head and neck, liver or kidney cancer. The specimen was CD4+ or CD8+ T cells sorted from blood, collected in a trial of the OX40 agonist ivuxolimab. The chain uses TRBV7-2 and TRBJ1-1; a possible D gene is TRBD1 (6 bases). The DNA of the CDR3 is TGTGCCAGCCGAGGACAGATGAACACTGAAGCTTTCTTT. This encodes CASRGQMNTEAFF.